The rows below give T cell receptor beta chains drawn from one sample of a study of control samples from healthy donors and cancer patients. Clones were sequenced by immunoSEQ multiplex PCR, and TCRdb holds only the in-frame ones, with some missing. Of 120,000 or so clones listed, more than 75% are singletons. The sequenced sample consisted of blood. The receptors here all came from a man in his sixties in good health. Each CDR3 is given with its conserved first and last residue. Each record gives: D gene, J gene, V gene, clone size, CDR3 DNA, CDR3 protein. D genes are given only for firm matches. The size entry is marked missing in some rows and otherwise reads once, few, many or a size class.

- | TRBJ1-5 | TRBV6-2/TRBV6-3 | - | TGTGCCAGCAGTTACGAGGCCTCCAGGACCGCGGACCCTCGAAATCAGCCCCAGCATTTT | CASSYEASRTADPRNQPQHF
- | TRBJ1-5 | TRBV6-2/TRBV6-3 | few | TGTGCCAGCAGCTTCGCGGGAGGGAAGAATCAGCCCCAGCATTTT | CASSFAGGKNQPQHF
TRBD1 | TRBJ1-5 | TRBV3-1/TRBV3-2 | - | TGTGCCAGCAGCTATGGGACAGGGCTTCAGCCCCAGCATTTT | CASSYGTGLQPQHF
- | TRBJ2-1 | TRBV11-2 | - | TGTGCCAGCAGCTCTCTGAGAGTAAATGAGCAGTTCTTC | CASSSLRVNEQFF
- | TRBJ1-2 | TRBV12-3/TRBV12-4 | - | TGTGCCAGCAGTTTCATTATTGGCTATGGCTACACCTTC | CASSFIIGYGYTF
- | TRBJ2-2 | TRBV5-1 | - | TGCGCCAGCAGCCTAAGTCGAGACACCGGGGAGCTGTTTTTT | CASSLSRDTGELFF
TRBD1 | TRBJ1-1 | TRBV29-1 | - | TGCAGCGGTCGACAGGGGGCGAACACTGAAGCTTTCTTT | CSGRQGANTEAFF
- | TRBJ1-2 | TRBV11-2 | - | TGTGCCAGCAGCCCCCTCCGGAGGGACTATGGCTACACCTTC | CASSPLRRDYGYTF
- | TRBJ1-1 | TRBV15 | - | TGTGCCACCAGCAGAGGAGGGGTAGGGAACACTGAAGCTTTCTTT | CATSRGGVGNTEAFF
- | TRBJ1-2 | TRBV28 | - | TGTGCCAGCACAACGCAGGGCCTTGGCTACACCTTC | CASTTQGLGYTF